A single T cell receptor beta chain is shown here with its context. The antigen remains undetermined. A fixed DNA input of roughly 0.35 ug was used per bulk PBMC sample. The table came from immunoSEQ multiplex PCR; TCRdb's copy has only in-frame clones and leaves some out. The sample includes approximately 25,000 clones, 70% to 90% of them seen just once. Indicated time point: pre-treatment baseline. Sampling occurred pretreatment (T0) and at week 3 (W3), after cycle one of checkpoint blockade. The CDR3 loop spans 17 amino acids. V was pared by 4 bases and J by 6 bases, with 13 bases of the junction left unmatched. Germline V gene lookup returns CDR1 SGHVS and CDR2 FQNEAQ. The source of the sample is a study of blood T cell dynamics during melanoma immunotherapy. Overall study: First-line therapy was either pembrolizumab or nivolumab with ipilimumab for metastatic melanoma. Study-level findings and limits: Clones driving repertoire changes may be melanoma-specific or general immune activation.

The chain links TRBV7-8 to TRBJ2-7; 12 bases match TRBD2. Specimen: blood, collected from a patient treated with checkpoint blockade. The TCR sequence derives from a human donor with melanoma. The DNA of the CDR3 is TGTGCCAGCAGCTCGGACGCCCTAGCGGGAGGGCCGGGCGAGCAGTACTTC. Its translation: CASSSDALAGGPGEQYF.